This T cell receptor beta chain was found in a study of blood T cell repertoires in COVID-19. Study background: Collection of acute and convalescent COVID-19 samples took place in the United States, Italy and Spain. In each case, the material was cDNA or gDNA derived from T cells, B-cell-depleted T cells, or PBMCs.

Under the authors' procedure: Counts of nucleated cells, estimated from reference gene primer amplification, were obtained. This table comes from immunoSEQ multiplex PCR, and its TCRdb copy is limited to in-frame clones, with some not included. Clonal size and the V and J genes are those of that table, whereas D and trimming came from the DNA. In the table there are roughly 150,000 clones, under 90% of which are singletons. With 4 bases clipped from V and 4 bases from J, the junction kept 2 bases outside the gene matches. Germline V gives CDR1 LGHNA, CDR2 YNFKEQ. The CDR3 is 14 amino acids. The specimen sequenced was peripheral blood. V is TRBV4-2 and J is TRBJ1-5; 9 positions agree with TRBD1. This clonotype was sampled from a human donor in a cohort sampled during active COVID-19. This CDR3 is CASSLGTGNQPQHF. CDR3 sequence (DNA): TGTGCCAGCAGCCTCGGGACAGGGAATCAGCCCCAGCATTTT.